Listed below are T cell receptor beta chains from one sample, sequenced in a study of control samples from healthy donors and cancer patients. The method was immunoSEQ multiplex PCR; TCRdb's version includes in-frame clones alone and lacks a portion of them. Counted here are under 450,000 clones, 80% to 95% occurring once; the ten biggest clones make up around 6.8%. The source material was PBMCs. These receptor sequences come from a man aged 40-55 years with head and neck cancer. CDR3s include the opening cysteine and the closing phenylalanine or tryptophan. Fields, in order: J gene, V gene, clone size, D gene, CDR3 DNA, CDR3 protein. The D gene is left open where the match is weak. Clone size is not always given. Where it is, it says once, few, many or a class for expanded clones.

J: TRBJ1-5
V: TRBV28
size: .
D: .
DNA: TGTGCCAGCAGTTTAAGTCAGCCCCAGCATTTT
CDR3: CASSLSQPQHF

J: TRBJ2-3
V: TRBV9
size: .
D: TRBD2
DNA: TGTGCCAGCAGCGGGGAGCCCAAAGGAGCGGGAGGCACAGATACGCAGTATTTT
CDR3: CASSGEPKGAGGTDTQYF

J: TRBJ1-2
V: TRBV12-5
size: .
D: .
DNA: TGTGCTAGTGGTTTGGCAGGGGTTGCTGGCTACACCTTC
CDR3: CASGLAGVAGYTF

J: TRBJ2-7
V: TRBV28
size: .
D: TRBD2
DNA: TGTGCCAGCATGACTAGCGGACTCGGCGAGCAGTACTTC
CDR3: CASMTSGLGEQYF

J: TRBJ1-5
V: TRBV19
size: once
D: TRBD1
DNA: TGTGCCAGTAGTATCGGACAGGGGCACCATCAGCCCCAGCATTTT
CDR3: CASSIGQGHHQPQHF

J: TRBJ1-2
V: TRBV30
size: .
D: .
DNA: TGTGCCTGGAGGGAGGACACAACTTTCTATGGCTACACCTTC
CDR3: CAWREDTTFYGYTF

J: TRBJ1-5
V: TRBV27
size: once
D: .
DNA: TGTGCCAGCAGTTTAGGGGGCGGGAGCAATCAGCCCCAGCATTTT
CDR3: CASSLGGGSNQPQHF

J: TRBJ1-1
V: TRBV5-4
size: .
D: .
DNA: TGTGCCAGCAGCTTGGGCCGAGGGTCTGAAGCTTTCTTT
CDR3: CASSLGRGSEAFF

J: TRBJ1-1
V: TRBV11-1
size: once
D: .
DNA: TGTGCCAGCAGCTCCCGCCGGGTTGAAGCTTTCTTT
CDR3: CASSSRRVEAFF

J: TRBJ1-1
V: TRBV12-3/TRBV12-4
size: .
D: .
DNA: TGTGCCAGCAGTTTAGAGGGGAAAGCTTTCTTT
CDR3: CASSLEGKAFF

J: TRBJ2-2
V: TRBV24-1
size: .
D: TRBD1
DNA: TGTGCCACCAGTGTAGGGGGCGACACCGGGGAGCTGTTTTTT
CDR3: CATSVGGDTGELFF

J: TRBJ2-5
V: TRBV15
size: .
D: TRBD2
DNA: TGTGCCACCCAATCACCGGGACTAGCGCCAGAGACCCAGTACTTC
CDR3: CATQSPGLAPETQYF

J: TRBJ1-2
V: TRBV27
size: .
D: .
DNA: TGTGCCAGCAGTTTACACGGGGATGGCCCCCTGAACTATGGCTACACCTTC
CDR3: CASSLHGDGPLNYGYTF

J: TRBJ2-1
V: TRBV27
size: .
D: .
DNA: TGTGCCAGCAGTTTATCGGGGGGCAGTTTGAATGAGCAGTTCTTC
CDR3: CASSLSGGSLNEQFF

J: TRBJ1-5
V: TRBV19
size: .
D: TRBD1
DNA: TGTGCCAGTAGTATAAACCCACAGGGGGCCAGCAATCAGCCCCAGCATTTT
CDR3: CASSINPQGASNQPQHF

J: TRBJ2-2
V: TRBV9
size: .
D: .
DNA: TGTGCCAGCAGCAAGACCACGGGGGATTTCTTGACCACCGGGGAGCTGTTTTTT
CDR3: CASSKTTGDFLTTGELFF

J: TRBJ2-3
V: TRBV13
size: .
D: .
DNA: TGTGCCAGCAGCGGAGGGGGATCAGATACGCAGTATTTT
CDR3: CASSGGGSDTQYF

J: TRBJ2-2
V: TRBV11-3
size: .
D: .
DNA: TGTGCCAGCAGCTTAGGAAGGCTTACGACCGGGGAGCTGTTTTTT
CDR3: CASSLGRLTTGELFF

J: TRBJ1-1
V: TRBV15
size: .
D: .
DNA: TGTGCCACCAGCTCCCGGGGCGTGACGTATGGCACTGAAGCTTTCTTT
CDR3: CATSSRGVTYGTEAFF

J: TRBJ2-1
V: TRBV5-4
size: .
D: .
DNA: TGTGCCAGCAGCCCGGGACCCCTGGTTAATGAGCAGTTCTTC
CDR3: CASSPGPLVNEQFF

J: TRBJ1-2
V: TRBV25-1
size: .
D: TRBD1
DNA: TGTGCCAGCAGTGATGAGACAGGGGCCTCCTATGGCTACACCTTC
CDR3: CASSDETGASYGYTF

J: TRBJ2-5
V: TRBV2
size: few
D: TRBD1
DNA: TGTGCCAGCAGTGAAGCGCTTGGACAGGGTCAAGAGACCCAGTACTTC
CDR3: CASSEALGQGQETQYF

J: TRBJ2-3
V: TRBV10-2
size: .
D: .
DNA: TGCGCCAGCAGTAACTTCCTTTCCCCCACAGATACGCAGTATTTT
CDR3: CASSNFLSPTDTQYF

J: TRBJ1-2
V: TRBV4-2
size: .
D: TRBD1
DNA: TGTGCCAGCAGCCAGGCCGGACAGGGGGCGTCGAACTATGGCTACACCTTC
CDR3: CASSQAGQGASNYGYTF

J: TRBJ1-2
V: TRBV18
size: .
D: .
DNA: TGTGCCAGCAGTCCGGGACGGGAGAACTATGGCTACACCTTC
CDR3: CASSPGRENYGYTF

J: TRBJ1-4
V: TRBV25-1
size: .
D: .
DNA: TGTGCCAGCAGCCGGGACATTGCAACTAATGAAAAACTGTTTTTT
CDR3: CASSRDIATNEKLFF

J: TRBJ2-7
V: TRBV18
size: .
D: .
DNA: TGTGCCAGCTCACCACCAACGACACCCTACGAGCAGTACTTC
CDR3: CASSPPTTPYEQYF

J: TRBJ1-2
V: TRBV28
size: .
D: TRBD1
DNA: TGTGCCAGCACCCAACAGGGGGCGCAACGTGGCTACACCTTC
CDR3: CASTQQGAQRGYTF